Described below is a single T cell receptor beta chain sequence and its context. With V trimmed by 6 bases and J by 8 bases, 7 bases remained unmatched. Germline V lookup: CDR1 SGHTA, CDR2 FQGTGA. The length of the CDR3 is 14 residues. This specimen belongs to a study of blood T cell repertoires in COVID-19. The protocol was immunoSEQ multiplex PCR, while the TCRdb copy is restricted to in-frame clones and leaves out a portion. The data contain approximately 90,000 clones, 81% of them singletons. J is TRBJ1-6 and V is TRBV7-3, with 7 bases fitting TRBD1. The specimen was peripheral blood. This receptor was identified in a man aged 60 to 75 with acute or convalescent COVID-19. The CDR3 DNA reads TGTGCCAGCAGGACCGGGACAGACCATTCACCCCTCCACTTT. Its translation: CASRTGTDHSPLHF.